These 9 T cell receptor beta chains came from one sample sequenced in a study of T cells after yellow fever vaccination (dated by TCRdb to about 2019). Libraries were constructed by 5' RACE. The listed sequencing device is Illumina HiSeq 2500. The raw public data were reprocessed by TCRdb itself: fastp quality trimming at Q25, MiXCR clonotype calling, in-frame beta chains only. Every entry covers one CDR3 protein and lists the most common genes and DNA from its rows. The sample profile shows roughly 100,000 distinct CDR3 sequences; about 8.8% of them were found once. Roughly 17% of the sample is held by the ten biggest clonotypes. The sample's treatment or condition label is to be understood as: live attenuated yellow fever vaccine strain. The sequencing here drew on CD8+ T cells not binding an NS4B(214-222) dextramer, sorted from PBMCs, taken less than 18 days after the first yellow fever vaccination. The cell subset or site label, read with the paper, signifies: NS4B epitope dextramer-negative CD8 T cells. The origin of the receptors is a man aged 18 to 29 who received the YFV17D yellow fever vaccine.

The chain is built from TRBV7-6 and TRBJ2-2, with D maybe TRBD1 (5 bases). Germline V CDR1 and CDR2: SGHVS, FNYEAQ. The CDR3 covers 11 residues. Between the trimmed V and J ends, which lost 10 bases and 6 bases, there was a span of 9 bases. This chain's CDR3 is CAIDSPGELFF. CDR3 nucleotide sequence: TGTGCCATTGACAGTCCCGGGGAGCTGTTTTTT.

This clonotype was counted many times. The V and J genes are TRBV5-1 and TRBJ2-7; either TRBD1 or TRBD2 may supply D (6 bases each). Germline values: CDR1 SGHRS, CDR2 YFSETQ. V lost 1 base and J lost 5, with 10 bases in between. The CDR3 sequence is 13 residues long. The CDR3 loop reads CASSLTGRNEQYF. CDR3 nucleotides: TGCGCCAGCAGCTTGACAGGGAGGAACGAGCAGTACTTC.

The table lists this clonotype with a few counts. The V gene is TRBV9, the J gene TRBJ2-3; D remains ambiguous. Germline V gene data show CDR1 as SGDLS and CDR2 as YYNGEE. This CDR3 contains 17 residues. Trimming pared 4 bases from V and 2 bases from J, leaving 20 bases between. The CDR3 spells CASSPRGLERITDTQYF. The CDR3 DNA sequence: TGTGCCAGCAGCCCTCGCGGCTTGGAGAGAATCACAGATACGCAGTATTTT.

This clonotype has only a few counts. The CDR3 region is CASSSETGTPSREQYF. The DNA of the CDR3 is TGCGCCAGCAGCTCAGAGACGGGCACACCTTCAAGGGAGCAGTACTTC. V usage is TRBV4-1 and J usage is TRBJ2-7, with D unresolved. The CDR3 is 16 residues long. In germline, CDR1 is MGHRA, CDR2 YSYEKL. V was shortened by 5 bases and J by 7 bases, with 24 bases between the two germline ends.

There are a few counts of this clonotype. The V gene is TRBV7-3, the J gene TRBJ2-7, with TRBD1 identical over 8 bases. Germline trimming cut 2 bases from V and 5 bases from J; bases unmatched to any gene: 8. The CDR3 sequence is 15 residues long. Germline V gene lookup returns CDR1 SGHTA and CDR2 FQGTGA. The CDR3 sequence: CASSLVAGGLDEQYF. For the CDR3, the DNA is TGTGCCAGCAGCTTAGTAGCAGGGGGCTTGGACGAGCAGTACTTC.

The table lists this clonotype with a few counts. This rearrangement joins TRBV11-1 to TRBJ2-4; 8 nucleotides match TRBD2. This CDR3 is 18 amino acids long. The germline V gene encodes CDR1 SGHAT and CDR2 FQDESV (reference sequence). J lost 0 bases, V lost 3 bases, and 10 bases had no gene match. For the CDR3, the DNA is TGTGCCAGCAGCTTTCAGGGACGGGGGGGATTAGCCAAAAACATTCAGTACTTC. It translates to CASSFQGRGGLAKNIQYF.

The chain carries TRBV6-5 and TRBJ1-2, with a weak D call TRBD1 (6 bases). There are 13 residues in the CDR3. The V end was cut by 1 base, the J end by 6 bases, with 9 bases between. Germline CDR1 MNHEY, CDR2 SVGAGI. Here the CDR3 reads CASSYWGADGYTF. For the CDR3, the DNA is TGTGCCAGCAGTTACTGGGGGGCCGATGGCTACACCTTC.

This clonotype was observed at least ten times. The chain employs TRBV11-2 and TRBJ2-1; D gene unclear. The ends were cut back, 3 bases at V and 6 bases at J, with 6 bases in the middle. This CDR3 has 12 amino acids. CDR1 SGHAT and CDR2 FQNNGV come from the germline V gene. CDR3 in amino acids: CASSFVPNEQFF. CDR3 in DNA: TGTGCCAGCAGCTTCGTACCCAATGAGCAGTTCTTC.

The CDR3 DNA follows: TGTGCCAGCAGCTTAGCGGGGGATCGGTATGGCTACACCTTC. Its protein product is CASSLAGDRYGYTF. The chain is built from TRBV7-9 and TRBJ1-2; tentative D call: TRBD1 (5 bases). Germline CDR1 is SEHNR and CDR2 is FQNEAQ (reference sequence). Trimming took 0 bases from V and 5 from J, leaving 10 bases between them. The CDR3 contains 14 residues.